These 24 T cell receptor beta chains originate from one sample sequenced in a study of blood T cell repertoires in COVID-19. Only in-frame clones appear in the TCRdb table, and some are missing; sequencing was by immunoSEQ multiplex PCR. Of about 140,000 clones listed, roughly 80% are singletons. Sequencing was performed on peripheral blood. Every receptor here comes from a man in his fifties with active or convalescent COVID-19.

This clone was recorded a few times. The rearrangement joins TRBV24-1 to TRBJ2-2; 9 bases line up with TRBD1. With V trimmed by 4 bases and J by 3 bases, 8 bases remained unmatched. Germline CDR1 KGHDR, CDR2 SFDVKD. The length of the CDR3 is 17 residues. CDR3 sequence (DNA): TGTGCCACCAGTGACCCGACAGGGGGTTGGTACACCGGGGAGCTGTTTTTT. Protein product: CATSDPTGGWYTGELFF.

This clone was counted only a few times. The chain recombines TRBV28 with TRBJ1-1, with 8 bases aligning to TRBD1. This CDR3 region has 14 residues. Germline CDR1 is MDHEN and CDR2 is SYDVKM. The V segment lost 6 bases and the J segment 3 bases; nucleotides outside the gene matches: 6. CDR3: CASSLTGGDTEAFF. CDR3 nucleotides: TGTGCCAGCAGCCTCACAGGGGGAGACACTGAAGCTTTCTTT.

This clone was observed a handful of times. The DNA for the CDR3 is TGTGCCAGCAGCCAAGAAAGGATCCCAAGGGTAGTCGGGGAGGAGACCCAGTACTTC. It specifies CASSQERIPRVVGEETQYF. This chain uses TRBV14 with TRBJ2-5; a possible D gene is TRBD2 (5 bases). Trimming took off 0 bases at V and 5 bases at J, with 25 bases between the two ends. This CDR3 is 19 amino acids long. Germline V gene data show CDR1 as SGHDN and CDR2 as FVKESK.

This chain connects TRBV7-9 to TRBJ1-2; no clear D. The CDR3 has 14 residues. Germline values: CDR1 SEHNR, CDR2 FQNEAQ (reference sequence). V shed 4 bases and J shed 1 base, with 10 bases lying between them. CDR3 DNA sequence: TGTGCCAGCAGCTCCACCGGGATTAACTATGGCTACACCTTC. It encodes CASSSTGINYGYTF. Combining the CDR3 with reference TRBV7-9 and TRBJ1-2 gives the whole variable domain DTGVSQNPRHKITKRGQNVTFRCDPISEHNRLYWYRQTLGQGPEFLTYFQNEAQLEKSRLLSDRFSAERPKGSFSTLEIQRTEQGDSAMYLCASSSTGINYGYTFGSGTRLTVV.

This clone appeared a few times. The rearrangement links TRBV28 to TRBJ1-2, with 8 bases fitting TRBD1. This CDR3 is built from 15 residues. The germline CDR1 and CDR2 sequences are MDHEN and SYDVKM. Trimming removed 6 bases from V and 0 bases from J; junction bases left unmatched: 6. DNA of the CDR3: TGTGCCAGCAGGTCACAGGGGGAGCCTAACTATGGCTACACCTTC. This codes for CASRSQGEPNYGYTF.

The rearrangement joins TRBV5-1 to TRBJ1-2; D is undetermined. The V and J ends lost 0 bases and 2 bases respectively, with 11 bases between them. Germline V CDR1 and CDR2: SGHRS, YFSETQ. This CDR3 has 15 residues. The CDR3 reads CASSLGPTENYGYTF. The CDR3 nucleotides read TGCGCCAGCAGCTTGGGGCCGACGGAGAACTATGGCTACACCTTC. Full variable domain (missing parts from reference TRBV5-1 and TRBJ1-2): KAGVTQTPRYLIKTRGQQVTLSCSPISGHRSVSWYQQTPGQGLQFLFEYFSETQRNKGNFPGRFSGRQFSNSRSEMNVSTLELGDSALYLCASSLGPTENYGYTFGSGTRLTVV.

V is TRBV29-1 and J is TRBJ1-1; 9 bases are a match to TRBD1. The CDR3 has 14 residues. Unmatched junction bases numbered 10, after V lost 7 bases and J lost 4 bases. The germline V gene has CDR1 SQVTM and CDR2 ANQGSEA. CDR3 protein: CSALGQGWSTEAFF. CDR3 nucleotides: TGCAGCGCCCTTGGACAGGGGTGGAGCACTGAAGCTTTCTTT.

The chain couples TRBV29-1 to TRBJ2-4, with D possibly being TRBD1 (6 bases). V lost 5 bases, J lost 7 bases, and 15 bases lay in between. This CDR3 spans 13 amino acids. CDR1 and CDR2 from the germline V gene are SQVTM and ANQGSEA. In DNA, the CDR3 is TGCAGCGTTTCAGCCTCCCAGGGGAACATTCAGTACTTC. Translated, it gives CSVSASQGNIQYF.

The chain carries TRBV27 and TRBJ2-2; tentative D call: TRBD2 (6 bases). The CDR3 sequence is 16 residues long. The germline gives CDR1 MNHEY, CDR2 SMNVEV (reference sequence). V was trimmed by 8 bases and J by 5 bases, leaving 21 bases between them. The CDR3 DNA is TGTGCCAGCTGCCCACTACCGACTAGTGGTACCGGGGAGCTGTTTTTT. It is translated as CASCPLPTSGTGELFF.

This clone was observed a handful of times. This chain uses TRBV4-1 with TRBJ1-5, with a possible D match to TRBD1 (6 bases). Deletions cut 3 bases from V and 7 bases from J, with 22 bases between. The CDR3 sequence is 17 residues long. The V gene's germline CDR1 is MGHRA and CDR2 YSYEKL. The CDR3 is CASSQAWPTGKGQPQHF. The CDR3 DNA is TGCGCCAGCAGCCAGGCCTGGCCCACAGGGAAGGGCCAGCCCCAGCATTTT.

There are a few counts of this clone. This rearrangement joins TRBV18 to TRBJ2-5; 9 nucleotides line up with TRBD1. The germline V gene encodes CDR1 KGHSH and CDR2 LQKENI. The CDR3 is 16 residues long. The V gene end was trimmed by 5 bases and the J gene end by 0 bases; junction bases not matched to a gene: 7. The CDR3 protein is CASSASGTGYQETQYF. Written as DNA, the CDR3 is TGTGCCAGCTCAGCCTCCGGGACAGGGTACCAAGAGACCCAGTACTTC.

The chain has TRBV4-1 and TRBJ1-6, with TRBD1 matching over 9 bases. The CDR3 spans 18 residues. The germline V gene has CDR1 MGHRA and CDR2 YSYEKL. V lost 2 bases to trimming and J lost 9 bases; unmatched junction nucleotides: 14. CDR3 bases: TGCGCCAGCAGCCAACGGGGACAGGGCAGCCTTAATGGTTCACCCCTCCACTTT. It specifies CASSQRGQGSLNGSPLHF.

This chain links TRBV24-1 with TRBJ2-7, with 11 bases matching TRBD1. This CDR3 contains 17 residues. The germline V gene encodes CDR1 KGHDR and CDR2 SFDVKD. J gave up 1 base and V 1 base, and 5 bases lay outside the gene matches. CDR3 DNA: TGTGCCACCAGTGATTTTTCCCGGGACAGGGGGTCCTACGAGCAGTACTTC. This encodes CATSDFSRDRGSYEQYF.

DNA of the CDR3: TGTGCCAGCCGCAGGGCGGCCTCTGGAAACACCATATATTTT. Encoded protein: CASRRAASGNTIYF. The chain uses TRBV9 and TRBJ1-3; D is perhaps TRBD1 (5 bases). The V end was cut by 7 bases, the J end by 0 bases, with 11 bases between. This CDR3 contains 14 residues. Germline assignment: CDR1 SGDLS and CDR2 YYNGEE.

This rearrangement joins TRBV19 to TRBJ1-4; D gene ambiguous. Germline V CDR1 and CDR2: LNHDA, SQIVND (reference sequence). The CDR3 is 12 residues long. V lost 8 bases, J lost 5 bases, and 9 bases lay in between. Here the CDR3 DNA reads TGTGCCAGTCGAGGACTGAATGAAAAACTGTTTTTT. Its protein is CASRGLNEKLFF.

The J gene is TRBJ2-7, the V gene TRBV10-2, with 7 bases lining up with TRBD1. Germline V gene sequence: CDR1 WSHSY, CDR2 SAAADI. V gave up 6 bases and J gave up 0 bases; unmatched junction bases: 5. This CDR3 spans 14 amino acids. DNA of the CDR3: TGCGCCAGCAGGGACAGGTTCAGCTCCTACGAGCAGTACTTC. It translates to CASRDRFSSYEQYF.

This chain uses TRBV18 with TRBJ2-7, with D possibly being TRBD1 (5 bases). V lost 2 bases and J 5 bases, leaving 7 bases between the germline ends. Germline V gene lookup returns CDR1 KGHSH and CDR2 LQKENI. There are 12 residues in the CDR3. CDR3 DNA sequence: TGTGCCAGCTCACCAGGGGCAGACGAGCAGTACTTC. It translates to CASSPGADEQYF.

As DNA, the CDR3 is TGTGCCAGCAGCTTGTGGGAGTGGAACGCAGATACGCAGTATTTT. Amino acid sequence: CASSLWEWNADTQYF. The chain couples TRBV5-6 to TRBJ2-3; possibly TRBD2 for D (5 bases). The V and J ends lost 1 base and 4 bases respectively, with 13 bases between them. The CDR3 has 15 residues. Germline-derived CDR1 and CDR2 are SGHDT and YYEEEE.

The chain is built from TRBV9 and TRBJ1-1, with D perhaps TRBD1 (6 bases). CDR1 SGDLS and CDR2 YYNGEE come from the germline V gene. The CDR3 extends over 13 amino acids. The ends were cut back, 5 bases at V and 4 bases at J, with 12 bases in the middle. CDR3 sequence reads: CASRREGGTEAFF. Here the CDR3 DNA reads TGTGCCAGCAGGAGGGAGGGGGGCACTGAAGCTTTCTTT.

The chain joins TRBV7-9 to TRBJ1-1; 9 bases match TRBD1. The CDR3 is 16 residues long. CDR1 and CDR2 from the germline V gene are SEHNR and FQNEAQ (reference sequence). J was trimmed by 1 base and V by 5 bases; bases with no gene match: 8. CDR3: CASSTYRGRGNTEAFF. In DNA form, the CDR3 reads TGTGCCAGCAGCACCTACAGGGGGCGCGGGAACACTGAAGCTTTCTTT. Complete variable domain (other parts from reference TRBV7-9 and TRBJ1-1): DTGVSQNPRHKITKRGQNVTFRCDPISEHNRLYWYRQTLGQGPEFLTYFQNEAQLEKSRLLSDRFSAERPKGSFSTLEIQRTEQGDSAMYLCASSTYRGRGNTEAFFGQGTRLTVV.

The rearrangement links TRBV5-1 to TRBJ1-2; 8 bases are shared with TRBD1. After removal of 2 bases from V and 7 bases from J, the junction contained 7 bases not matched to a gene. Germline V gives CDR1 SGHRS, CDR2 YFSETQ. The CDR3 has 14 amino acids. The CDR3 here is CASSLPTGEGGYTF. CDR3 nucleotides: TGCGCCAGCAGCTTACCGACAGGGGAGGGTGGCTACACCTTC.

The J gene is TRBJ2-7, the V gene TRBV29-1, with a possible D match to TRBD1 (5 bases). The germline V gene has CDR1 SQVTM and CDR2 ANQGSEA. The CDR3 runs to 12 residues. Between the trimmed V and J ends, which lost 2 bases and 2 bases, there was a span of 7 bases. CDR3: CSVERGPYEQYF. In DNA, the CDR3 is TGCAGCGTTGAAAGGGGCCCCTACGAGCAGTACTTC.

The J gene is TRBJ2-1, the V gene TRBV6-4; 12 nucleotides line up with TRBD2. The ends lost 7 bases at V and 10 bases at J; junction bases unmatched: 8. This CDR3 has 14 residues. Germline V CDR1 and CDR2: MRHNA, SNTAGT. The CDR3 region is CASKLAGGIGEQFF. CDR3 nucleotides: TGTGCCAGCAAGCTAGCGGGAGGGATAGGAGAGCAGTTCTTC.

This clone was recorded many times. The chain uses TRBV27 and TRBJ1-1; D not resolved. V was clipped by 3 bases and J by 1 base, with 6 bases between them. The CDR3 totals 13 residues. In germline, CDR1 is MNHEY, CDR2 SMNVEV (reference sequence). In DNA, the CDR3 is TGTGCCAGCAGTTTCCGGGGGAACACTGAAGCTTTCTTT. It encodes CASSFRGNTEAFF.